This T cell receptor beta chain was sequenced for a study of control samples from healthy donors and cancer patients. Clones were sequenced by immunoSEQ multiplex PCR, and TCRdb holds only the in-frame ones, with some missing. This sample has roughly 100,000 clones, with under 90% found just once. V was trimmed by 1 base and J by 2 bases, leaving 10 bases between them. The CDR3 has 14 amino acids. Germline V gives CDR1 SGHDT, CDR2 YYEEEE. The chain is built from TRBV5-6 and TRBJ2-7; TRBD1 might be the D (5 bases). Material: blood. This TCR derives from a woman in her forties or fifties in good health. Here the CDR3 reads CASSLPSGTYEQYF. DNA of the CDR3: TGTGCCAGCAGCTTGCCCTCAGGGACCTACGAGCAGTACTTC.